The rows below give T cell receptor beta chains drawn from one sample of a study of PD-1 blockade in classical Hodgkin lymphoma. Generated by immunoSEQ multiplex PCR, the TCRdb table keeps only in-frame clones and is missing some. In the table there are more than 30,000 clones, 80% to 90% of which are singletons. Sequencing used peripheral blood mononuclear cells (PBMCs), obtained before the second cycle of nivolumab. All receptors derive from a human donor with classical Hodgkin lymphoma. Both conserved end residues are part of each CDR3. The D gene is left open where the match is weak. Part of the rows lack a size; the others show once, few, many or a class for expanded clones.

clone size: -; D gene: -; J gene: TRBJ2-7; V gene: TRBV5-5; CDR3 protein: CASSSTTGRGLGEQYF; CDR3 DNA: TGTGCCAGCAGCTCCACTACAGGGAGAGGGCTAGGCGAGCAGTACTTC
clone size: -; D gene: -; J gene: TRBJ1-3; V gene: TRBV5-6; CDR3 protein: CASSLQGYSGNTIYF; CDR3 DNA: TGTGCCAGCAGCTTGCAGGGATACTCTGGAAACACCATATATTTT
clone size: once; D gene: -; J gene: TRBJ1-4; V gene: TRBV15; CDR3 protein: CATGGRGEKLFF; CDR3 DNA: TGTGCCACGGGGGGCCGGGGCGAAAAACTGTTTTTT
clone size: -; D gene: TRBD1; J gene: TRBJ1-4; V gene: TRBV2; CDR3 protein: CASTTTTDRGRNEKLFF; CDR3 DNA: TGTGCCAGCACTACGACCACCGACAGGGGGAGAAATGAAAAACTGTTTTTT
clone size: medium-sized; D gene: -; J gene: TRBJ1-5; V gene: TRBV2; CDR3 protein: CASSETDARSASNQPQHF; CDR3 DNA: TGTGCCAGCAGTGAAACTGACGCCAGGTCAGCTAGCAATCAGCCCCAGCATTTT
clone size: -; D gene: -; J gene: TRBJ1-4; V gene: TRBV5-1; CDR3 protein: CASSLDGATNEKLFF; CDR3 DNA: TGCGCCAGCAGCTTGGACGGGGCAACTAATGAAAAACTGTTTTTT
clone size: once; D gene: -; J gene: TRBJ2-2; V gene: TRBV5-6; CDR3 protein: CASSLAIQSTGELFF; CDR3 DNA: TGTGCCAGCAGCTTGGCGATACAGAGCACCGGGGAGCTGTTTTTT
clone size: -; D gene: -; J gene: TRBJ1-4; V gene: TRBV9; CDR3 protein: CASSASLESNEKLFF; CDR3 DNA: TGTGCCAGCAGCGCAAGTCTCGAGAGTAATGAAAAACTGTTTTTT
clone size: -; D gene: TRBD1; J gene: TRBJ1-1; V gene: TRBV28; CDR3 protein: CASSFPDRVGIEAFF; CDR3 DNA: TGTGCCAGCAGCTTCCCAGACAGGGTCGGTATTGAAGCTTTCTTT
clone size: -; D gene: -; J gene: TRBJ2-5; V gene: TRBV2; CDR3 protein: CASSEGQGWKETQYF; CDR3 DNA: TGTGCCAGCAGTGAAGGGCAGGGGTGGAAAGAGACCCAGTACTTC
clone size: -; D gene: -; J gene: TRBJ1-1; V gene: TRBV20-1; CDR3 protein: CSASTALEAFF; CDR3 DNA: TGCAGTGCTAGTACGGCCCTCGAAGCTTTCTTT
clone size: -; D gene: -; J gene: TRBJ2-5; V gene: TRBV12-5; CDR3 protein: CASGRDSQETQYF; CDR3 DNA: TGTGCTAGTGGTCGGGACTCACAAGAGACCCAGTACTTC
clone size: -; D gene: -; J gene: TRBJ1-6; V gene: TRBV30; CDR3 protein: CAWSVSHVGRGARSPLHF; CDR3 DNA: TGTGCCTGGAGTGTATCGCACGTAGGGCGGGGGGCCAGATCACCCCTCCACTTT
clone size: -; D gene: -; J gene: TRBJ1-1; V gene: TRBV7-8; CDR3 protein: CASSLVGGLNTEAFF; CDR3 DNA: TGTGCCAGCAGCTTAGTAGGGGGGTTGAACACTGAAGCTTTCTTT
clone size: -; D gene: -; J gene: TRBJ1-1; V gene: TRBV5-1; CDR3 protein: CASSWDGQNTEAFF; CDR3 DNA: TGCGCCAGCAGCTGGGACGGACAGAACACTGAAGCTTTCTTT